This passage covers 25 T cell receptor beta chains from one sample sequenced in a study of identical twins. From the 5' RACE reads, TCRdb called clonotypes with MiXCR, one entry per CDR3 protein. The sample records 1.5 million to 2 million distinct CDR3 sequences, 25% to 35% being singletons. Material: cord blood. The receptors were gathered from a newborn girl in good health.

This clonotype was seen many times. The V and J genes are TRBV10-3 and TRBJ2-5; weak D call: TRBD1 (5 bases). Trimming removed 0 bases from V and 9 bases from J, with 5 bases in between. CDR1 and CDR2 (germline): ENHRY, SYGVKD. The CDR3 contains 11 residues. The CDR3 region has the DNA TGTGCCATCAGTGAGTCAGGGGCCCAGTACTTC. This gives the protein CAISESGAQYF.

The chain uses TRBV5-1 and TRBJ2-1; 13 bases fit TRBD2. This CDR3 spans 18 amino acids. With 0 bases clipped from V and 1 base from J, the junction kept 4 bases outside the gene matches. Germline V lookup: CDR1 SGHRS, CDR2 YFSETQ. CDR3 DNA sequence: TGCGCCAGCAGCTTGGGTATACTAGCGGGAGGGTCCTACAATGAGCAGTTCTTC. Translating it yields CASSLGILAGGSYNEQFF. Full variable domain (outside the CDR3, taken from reference TRBV5-1 and TRBJ2-1): KAGVTQTPRYLIKTRGQQVTLSCSPISGHRSVSWYQQTPGQGLQFLFEYFSETQRNKGNFPGRFSGRQFSNSRSEMNVSTLELGDSALYLCASSLGILAGGSYNEQFFGPGTRLTVL.

The chain recombines TRBV6-6 with TRBJ1-1; D perhaps matches TRBD1 (5 bases). CDR1 MNHNY and CDR2 SVGAGI come from the germline V gene (reference sequence). Trimming pared 4 bases from V and 1 base from J, leaving 10 bases between. The CDR3 has 14 residues. DNA of the CDR3: TGTGCCAGCAGTTCCGACGGGGCGAACACTGAAGCTTTCTTT. It is translated as CASSSDGANTEAFF.

The gene calls are TRBV7-2 and TRBJ1-4; TRBD1 is a possible D gene (6 bases). Trimming pared 2 bases from V and 3 bases from J, leaving 10 bases between. CDR3 length equals 15 residues. CDR1 SGHTA and CDR2 FQGNSA come from the germline V gene. The CDR3 sequence: CASSLQAGANEKLFF. The CDR3, as DNA: TGTGCCAGCAGCTTACAGGCAGGGGCTAATGAAAAACTGTTTTTT. Combining the CDR3 with reference TRBV7-2 and TRBJ1-4 gives the whole variable domain GAGVSQSPSNKVTEKGKDVELRCDPISGHTALYWYRQSLGQGLEFLIYFQGNSAPDKSGLPSDRFSAERTGGSVSTLTIQRTQQEDSAVYLCASSLQAGANEKLFFGSGTQLSVL.

This clonotype was counted a few times. V and J are TRBV27 and TRBJ1-5; unclear D gene. V was cut by 7 bases and J by 5 bases, with 18 bases left in between. The length of the CDR3 is 15 residues. Germline V gene sequence: CDR1 MNHEY, CDR2 SMNVEV (reference sequence). DNA of the CDR3: TGTGCCAGCAACCCACTGGACGTAGCGGATCAGCCCCAGCATTTT. This sequence encodes CASNPLDVADQPQHF.

This clonotype was detected only a few times. Written as DNA, the CDR3 is TGTGCCATCAGTGTGGCCGGGGGCACTGAAGCTTTCTTT. Translating it yields CAISVAGGTEAFF. The chain uses TRBV10-3 and TRBJ1-1; perhaps TRBD1 as D (5 bases). CDR3 length equals 13 residues. Per germline, CDR1 ENHRY and CDR2 SYGVKD. Trimming took 4 bases from V and 4 from J, leaving 10 bases between them.

The chain has TRBV3-1 and TRBJ1-2, with 9 bases lining up with TRBD1. V shed 2 bases and J 2 bases; nucleotides not matched to a gene: 9. The CDR3 sequence is 17 residues long. The germline V gene encodes CDR1 LGHDT and CDR2 YNNKEL (reference sequence). For the CDR3, the DNA is TGTGCCAGCAGCCAAATACCTTACAGGGGGCTGAACTATGGCTACACCTTC. It translates to CASSQIPYRGLNYGYTF.

This clonotype has more than one count but fewer than ten. This chain links TRBV6-1 with TRBJ1-2; D gene ambiguous. The CDR3 is made up of 13 amino acids. Deletions cut 2 bases from V and 5 bases from J, with 9 bases between. Germline values: CDR1 MNHNS, CDR2 SASEGT. The CDR3 nucleotides are TGTGCCAGCAGTGAACTGGCCGCGTATGGCTACACCTTC. It codes for CASSELAAYGYTF.

The V and J genes are TRBV7-9 and TRBJ2-2; the match to TRBD1 covers 7 bases. The CDR3 loop spans 19 amino acids. Germline CDR1 reads SEHNR; CDR2 reads FQNEAQ (reference sequence). Germline trimming cut 4 bases from V and 1 base from J; bases unmatched to any gene: 15. The CDR3 bases are TGTGCCAGCAGCTACCCGACAGGGAGCTTTTCAGGGAACACCGGGGAGCTGTTTTTT. This codes for CASSYPTGSFSGNTGELFF. The whole variable domain, remainder taken from reference TRBV7-9 and TRBJ2-2, is DTGVSQNPRHKITKRGQNVTFRCDPISEHNRLYWYRQTLGQGPEFLTYFQNEAQLEKSRLLSDRFSAERPKGSFSTLEIQRTEQGDSAMYLCASSYPTGSFSGNTGELFFGEGSRLTVL.

There are a few counts of this clonotype. The chain joins TRBV20-1 to TRBJ1-6; 7 nucleotides agree with TRBD1. V dropped 7 bases and J dropped 6; count of bases not matched to a gene: 6. CDR3 size: 13 residues. Germline V CDR1 and CDR2: DFQATT, SNEGSKA (reference sequence). For the CDR3, the DNA is TGCAGTGTTTCTAGGGACAGTAATTCACCCCTCCACTTT. Translating gives CSVSRDSNSPLHF.

The rearrangement joins TRBV11-2 to TRBJ2-7, with a tentative D call TRBD2 (6 bases). This CDR3 region has 13 residues. With 2 bases removed from V and 10 bases from J, the gap between germline ends came to 15 bases. Germline loops: CDR1 SGHAT, CDR2 FQNNGV. The CDR3 spells CASSLFAREAQYF. The CDR3 DNA reads TGTGCCAGCAGCTTATTCGCAAGGGAGGCCCAGTACTTC.

V gene TRBV7-2 combines with J gene TRBJ1-4; 7 bases match TRBD1. Germline CDR1 is SGHTA and CDR2 is FQGNSA. CDR3 size: 17 residues. The V and J ends lost 6 bases and 7 bases, in that order; junction bases with no gene match: 17. This CDR3 is CASSYRGDFRLGEKLFF. The CDR3 nucleotides are TGTGCCAGCAGTTACAGGGGTGACTTTCGGTTGGGTGAAAAACTGTTTTTT.

The gene calls are TRBV9 and TRBJ2-1; TRBD2 agrees at 7 bases. The CDR3 runs to 15 residues. Trimming removed 0 bases from V and 4 bases from J; junction bases left unmatched: 4. Germline-derived CDR1 and CDR2 are SGDLS and YYNGEE. The CDR3 DNA reads as TGTGCCAGCAGCGTAGGAGCGGGGCAATACAATGAGCAGTTCTTC. Its protein product is CASSVGAGQYNEQFF.

The chain uses TRBV20-1 and TRBJ2-7, with a tentative D call TRBD1 (5 bases). CDR3 length equals 12 residues. V was trimmed by 1 base and J by 3 bases, leaving 7 bases between them. Per germline, CDR1 DFQATT and CDR2 SNEGSKA (reference sequence). CDR3 region: CSARARDYEQYF. DNA for the CDR3: TGCAGTGCTAGAGCCAGGGACTACGAGCAGTACTTC.

The CDR3 nucleotides read TGCGCCAGCAGCTTGGGCGGGAGGTATGCTGAAGCTTTCTTT. This encodes CASSLGGRYAEAFF. V is TRBV5-1 and J is TRBJ1-1, with no clear D. Germline CDR1 SGHRS, CDR2 YFSETQ. V was cut by 0 bases and J by 6 bases, with 12 bases left in between. The CDR3 runs to 14 residues.

The V and J genes are TRBV3-1 and TRBJ2-2; no clear D gene. Germline CDR1 reads LGHDT; CDR2 reads YNNKEL (reference sequence). This CDR3 contains 12 residues. V was pared by 3 bases and J by 7 bases, with 6 bases between. The CDR3: CASSQPGGELFF. CDR3 coding DNA: TGTGCCAGCAGCCAGCCAGGCGGGGAGCTGTTTTTT.

This clonotype was detected only a few times. The rearrangement uses TRBV3-1 and TRBJ2-3; 10 nucleotides line up with TRBD2. Trimming removed 0 bases from V and 1 base from J; junction bases left unmatched: 4. This CDR3 has 17 amino acids. Germline values: CDR1 LGHDT, CDR2 YNNKEL (reference sequence). CDR3 protein: CASSQEAGGPGTDTQYF. CDR3 DNA: TGTGCCAGCAGCCAAGAAGCGGGAGGGCCGGGCACAGATACGCAGTATTTT.

The chain uses TRBV10-3 and TRBJ1-6; maybe TRBD1 (5 bases). Germline CDR1 is ENHRY and CDR2 is SYGVKD. V dropped 4 bases and J dropped 4 bases, with 5 bases sitting between them. The CDR3 extends over 13 amino acids. The CDR3 DNA follows: TGTGCCATCAGTGGGGGGTATAATTCACCCCTCCACTTT. Translating gives CAISGGYNSPLHF.

This clonotype has a handful of counts. The chain joins TRBV24-1 to TRBJ2-3; 8 nucleotides agree with TRBD2. CDR1 is KGHDR, CDR2 SFDVKD, per germline. With V trimmed by 6 bases and J by 2 bases, 3 bases remained unmatched. CDR3 length: 14 residues. The CDR3 DNA reads as TGTGCCACCAGTTCAGCGGGAGTCACAGATACGCAGTATTTT. As protein: CATSSAGVTDTQYF.

This clonotype was seen a handful of times. The chain couples TRBV28 to TRBJ2-7; 11 bases match TRBD1. CDR1 MDHEN and CDR2 SYDVKM come from the germline V gene. J gave up 5 bases and V 2 bases, and 5 bases lay outside the gene matches. The CDR3 has 15 residues. The CDR3 here is CASSLPGQGADEQYF. CDR3 nucleotide sequence: TGTGCCAGCAGTTTACCCGGACAGGGGGCCGACGAGCAGTACTTC.

This clonotype was recorded a few times. The gene calls are TRBV20-1 and TRBJ1-2, with a tentative D call TRBD1 (5 bases). V lost 1 base and J lost 4, with 13 bases in between. CDR3 length: 14 amino acids. Germline loops: CDR1 DFQATT, CDR2 SNEGSKA (reference sequence). The CDR3 nucleotides read TGCAGTGCTAGAGGACTGGGACGGTTCTATGGCTACACCTTC. Encoded protein: CSARGLGRFYGYTF.

The rearrangement joins TRBV6-2 or TRBV6-3 to TRBJ2-1, with 9 positions matching TRBD1. This CDR3 comprises 18 residues. Germline CDR1 MNHEY, CDR2 SVGEGT. V lost 2 bases to trimming and J lost 2 bases; unmatched junction nucleotides: 10. CDR3 DNA: TGTGCCAGCAGTTACGTCCCGGGACAGGGACCGGCCTACAATGAGCAGTTCTTC. Translation: CASSYVPGQGPAYNEQFF.

In this sample, this clonotype turned up many times. V is TRBV4-2 and J is TRBJ1-2; D gene ambiguous. CDR1 LGHNA and CDR2 YNFKEQ come from the germline V gene. The CDR3 has 14 amino acids. V lost 1 base and J lost 7, with 13 bases in between. The CDR3 reads CASSQAWLQSGYTF. Written as DNA, the CDR3 is TGTGCCAGCAGCCAAGCGTGGCTTCAGAGTGGCTACACCTTC.

The chain employs TRBV10-3 and TRBJ2-7; TRBD1 aligns across 10 bases. J was trimmed by 0 bases and V by 10 bases; bases with no gene match: 3. CDR1 and CDR2 (germline): ENHRY, SYGVKD. This CDR3 has 13 amino acids. The CDR3 is CATGQGVSYEQYF. The CDR3, as DNA: TGTGCCACAGGACAGGGGGTCTCCTACGAGCAGTACTTC.

There are a few counts of this clonotype. This sequence joins TRBV3-1 and TRBJ2-1; possible D gene TRBD2, 6 bases. The CDR3 sequence is 18 residues long. Trimming left V 3 bases short and J 5 bases short, with 23 bases between. CDR1 is LGHDT and CDR2 is YNNKEL in the germline V gene (reference sequence). This CDR3 reads CASSQRRLAGPNNNEQFF. The CDR3 DNA reads as TGTGCCAGCAGCCAGAGGCGTTTGGCGGGACCAAACAACAATGAGCAGTTCTTC.